This T cell receptor beta chain was profiled in a study of T cells in Graves' hyperthyroidism and ophthalmopathy. From RNA transcripts, TCR beta CDR3 regions were amplified. The TCR CDR3 first-round RT-PCR relied on the HTBI primer set. TCRdb independently ran MiXCR on the multiplex PCR reads; one entry per CDR3 protein. The profile shows roughly 99,000 distinct CDR3 sequences, about 15% of them singletons. Orbital computed tomography and thyroid ultrasound, together with serum TRAb and thyroxine and clinical symptoms, were used for diagnoses. This clonotype was recorded many times. V gave up 0 bases and J gave up 6 bases, with 9 bases separating them. Germline assignment: CDR1 SGHTA and CDR2 FQGNSA. This CDR3 is 13 amino acids long.

This clonotype originated in a woman aged 45-65 years with Graves' hyperthyroidism. Sequencing input: blood. The rearrangement joins TRBV7-2 to TRBJ2-7, with a weak D call TRBD2 (6 bases). The CDR3 DNA reads TGTGCCAGCAGCTTAGCGCTAGCGCCCGAGCAGTACTTC. Residues: CASSLALAPEQYF.